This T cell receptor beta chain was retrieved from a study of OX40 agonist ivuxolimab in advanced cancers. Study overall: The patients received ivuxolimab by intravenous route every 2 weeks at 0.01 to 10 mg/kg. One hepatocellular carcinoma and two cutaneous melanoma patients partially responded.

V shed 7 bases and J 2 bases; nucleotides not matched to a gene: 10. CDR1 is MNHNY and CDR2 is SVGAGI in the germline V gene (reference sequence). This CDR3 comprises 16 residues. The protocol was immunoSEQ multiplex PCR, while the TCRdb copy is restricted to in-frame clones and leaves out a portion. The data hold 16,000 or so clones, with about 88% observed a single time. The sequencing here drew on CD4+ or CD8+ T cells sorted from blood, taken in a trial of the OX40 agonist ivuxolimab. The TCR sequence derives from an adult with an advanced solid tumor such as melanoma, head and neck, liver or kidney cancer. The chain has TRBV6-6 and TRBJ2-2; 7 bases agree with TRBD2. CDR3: CASTVTGAGNTGELFF. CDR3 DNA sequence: TGTGCCAGCACCGTTACGGGAGCGGGAAACACCGGGGAGCTGTTTTTT.